What follows is one T cell receptor beta chain and its context. What it binds is unknown. Time point: sample taken at primary tumor resection. TCRdb fed the 5' RACE reads into MiXCR, producing one record per CDR3 protein. The data contain 4,200 or so distinct CDR3 sequences, 8.5% to 9% of them seen just once; the ten biggest clones take up 7.5% to 9%. The sample belongs to a study of spatial heterogeneity in lung cancer. Study-level findings and limits: Counts that tracked tumor mutation counts were those of expanded intratumoral alpha and beta TCRs.

The CDR3 runs to 14 residues. With V trimmed by 5 bases and J by 0 bases, 4 bases remained unmatched. Per the germline V gene, CDR1 is SGHTA and CDR2 is FQGTGA. This receptor was identified in a male donor with early-stage non-small cell lung cancer. V is TRBV7-3 and J is TRBJ2-7; 7 nucleotides line up with TRBD1. The source material was lung tumor tissue, sampled at surgery. CDR3 region: CASSAYRGSYEQYF. Written as DNA, the CDR3 is TGTGCCAGCAGCGCTTACAGGGGCTCCTACGAGCAGTACTTC. Combining the CDR3 with reference TRBV7-3 and TRBJ2-7 gives the whole variable domain GAGVSQTPSNKVTEKGKYVELRCDPISGHTALYWYRQSLGQGPEFLIYFQGTGAADDSGLPNDRFFAVRPEGSVSTLKIQRTERGDSAVYLCASSAYRGSYEQYFGPGTRLTVT.